Following are 21 T cell receptor beta chains from one sample sequenced in a study of identical twins. TCRdb reprocessed the 5' RACE reads with MiXCR, giving one entry per CDR3 protein. This table has around 230,000 distinct CDR3 sequences, over 5% appearing once. The same data also contributed to another study, on T cells expressing NK-cell markers.

The sample taken for sequencing was CD8+ T cells sorted from blood. The receptor set was obtained from a woman under 30 in good health.

At least ten counts were recorded for this clonotype. The gene calls are TRBV7-6 and TRBJ2-7, with a tentative D call TRBD2 (5 bases). The germline gives CDR1 SGHVS, CDR2 FNYEAQ. The CDR3 is 15 residues long. The germline V and J ends were trimmed by 5 bases and 0 bases, with 14 bases remaining between them. The CDR3 DNA reads TGTGCCAGCAGCCCCGGGGTTTCCCTCTCCTACGAGCAGTACTTC. Amino acid sequence: CASSPGVSLSYEQYF.

The rearrangement links TRBV6-5 to TRBJ1-1, with D uncertain. V was pared by 2 bases and J by 5 bases, with 9 bases between. This CDR3 has 13 amino acids. The germline V gene has CDR1 MNHEY and CDR2 SVGAGI. The CDR3 protein is CASSYGLWTEAFF. DNA for the CDR3: TGTGCCAGCAGTTACGGGCTTTGGACTGAAGCTTTCTTT.

This clonotype was detected only a few times. The chain recombines TRBV20-1 with TRBJ2-7; 9 bases agree with TRBD1. Germline CDR1 is DFQATT and CDR2 is SNEGSKA (reference sequence). The CDR3 contains 16 residues. Losses at the gene ends were 0 bases for V and 5 bases for J; bases not matched to a gene: 11. The CDR3 sequence: CSARDLVGQGIDEQYF. The CDR3 nucleotides are TGCAGTGCTAGAGATCTGGTAGGACAGGGGATCGACGAGCAGTACTTC.

This clonotype has ten or more counts. The chain employs TRBV13 and TRBJ2-2; perhaps D is TRBD1 or TRBD2 (5 bases each). V was trimmed by 6 bases and J by 1 base, leaving 12 bases between them. There are 15 residues in the CDR3. Germline assignment: CDR1 PRHDT and CDR2 FYEKMQ (reference sequence). The chain's CDR3 is CASSPGTLNTGELFF. For the CDR3, the DNA is TGTGCCAGCAGTCCCGGGACCCTGAACACCGGGGAGCTGTTTTTT.

This clonotype was observed a handful of times. This sequence joins TRBV6-1 and TRBJ2-3, with 11 bases identical to TRBD2. In germline, CDR1 is MNHNS, CDR2 SASEGT. The CDR3 loop spans 16 amino acids. V trimming: 6 bases; J trimming: 5 bases; junction bases outside the gene matches: 10. For the CDR3, the DNA is TGTGCCAGCAGACATTGTAGCGGGGGGGCCTTAGATACGCAGTATTTT. It yields the protein CASRHCSGGALDTQYF.

This chain uses TRBV3-1 with TRBJ2-7; D is possibly TRBD1 (6 bases). Trimming shortened V by 8 bases and J by 3 bases, and 32 bases separated the two germline ends. Germline loops: CDR1 LGHDT, CDR2 YNNKEL (reference sequence). The CDR3 is 19 residues long. This chain's CDR3 is CASSPMVPYIDRSGYEQYF. DNA for the CDR3: TGTGCCAGCTCCCCGATGGTCCCTTACATAGACAGGAGCGGCTACGAGCAGTACTTC.

The rearrangement joins TRBV7-6 to TRBJ2-3; 10 nucleotides agree with TRBD2. The CDR3 consists of 17 residues. The germline V gene has CDR1 SGHVS and CDR2 FNYEAQ. The V segment lost 1 base and the J segment 1 base; nucleotides outside the gene matches: 5. The CDR3: CASSLVGLAGGTDTQYF. DNA for the CDR3: TGTGCCAGCAGCTTAGTGGGTCTAGCGGGGGGCACAGATACGCAGTATTTT.

This clonotype was picked up a small number of times. The chain recombines TRBV27 with TRBJ2-1; D is undetermined. This CDR3 comprises 12 residues. Germline V gene data show CDR1 as MNHEY and CDR2 as SMNVEV (reference sequence). Trimming left V 6 bases short and J 10 bases short, with 13 bases between. The CDR3 loop is CASSPPALEQFF. The CDR3 DNA is TGTGCCAGCAGCCCCCCCGCCCTCGAGCAGTTCTTC.

This clonotype has a count of ten or more. The chain combines TRBV6-2 or TRBV6-3 with TRBJ2-1, with a tentative D call TRBD2 (5 bases). V lost 5 bases, J lost 0 bases, and 8 bases lay in between. Germline CDR1 is MNHEY and CDR2 is SVGEGT. This CDR3 has 14 residues. CDR3 residues: CASSPSLSYNEQFF. CDR3 nucleotides: TGTGCCAGCAGTCCTAGCCTCTCCTACAATGAGCAGTTCTTC.

This clonotype appeared many times. This rearrangement joins TRBV12-3 or TRBV12-4 to TRBJ1-6; D is possibly TRBD1 (5 bases). This CDR3 is built from 14 residues. Trimming shortened V by 6 bases and J by 7 bases, and 13 bases separated the two germline ends. For the CDR3, the DNA is TGTGCCAGCAGGGTCGGCAGGGTAAATTCACCCCTCCACTTT. Protein product: CASRVGRVNSPLHF.

CDR3 bases: TGTGCCAGCAGTCGAAATTTCAATGAGCAGTTCTTC. Its translation: CASSRNFNEQFF. The rearrangement uses TRBV27 and TRBJ2-1; D is uncertain. The V gene's germline CDR1 is MNHEY and CDR2 SMNVEV (reference sequence). The CDR3 length is 12 residues. V was cut by 5 bases and J by 6 bases, with 8 bases left in between.

In this sample, this clonotype turned up a few times. V usage is TRBV7-6 and J usage is TRBJ1-4; D remains unclear. The CDR3 has 14 residues. The germline V gene encodes CDR1 SGHVS and CDR2 FNYEAQ. The germline V and J ends were trimmed by 5 bases and 8 bases, with 15 bases remaining between them. In DNA, the CDR3 is TGTGCCAGCAGCCTTACTCCGGCCGGCGAAAAACTGTTTTTT. It codes for CASSLTPAGEKLFF.

This chain links TRBV3-1 with TRBJ2-7; 11 nucleotides line up with TRBD2. V lost 4 bases and J lost 10; bases outside the gene matches: 6. The V gene's germline CDR1 is LGHDT and CDR2 YNNKEL (reference sequence). This CDR3 is 13 amino acids long. The CDR3 loop is CASSLAGGPGQYF. For the CDR3, the DNA is TGTGCCAGCAGCCTAGCGGGAGGGCCGGGACAGTACTTC.

This clonotype appeared a few times. This chain links TRBV4-3 with TRBJ1-3; 7 bases fit TRBD1. The germline V gene encodes CDR1 LGHNA and CDR2 YSLEER. There are 16 residues in the CDR3. V shed 0 bases, J shed 0 bases, and the junction held 2 bases outside the gene matches. The CDR3 is CASSQDGQDSGNTIYF. DNA for the CDR3: TGCGCCAGCAGCCAAGATGGACAGGACTCTGGAAACACCATATATTTT.

In this sample, this clonotype turned up many times. Here the CDR3 reads CASSSGTGLYNEQFF. As DNA, the CDR3 is TGTGCCAGCAGCTCCGGGACAGGCCTTTACAATGAGCAGTTCTTC. The rearrangement joins TRBV5-5 to TRBJ2-1, with TRBD1 matching 8 bases. The ends lost 3 bases at V and 4 bases at J; junction bases unmatched: 6. Germline loops: CDR1 SGHKS, CDR2 YYEKEE (reference sequence). This CDR3 has 15 residues.

This clonotype appeared a few times. The rearrangement links TRBV7-9 to TRBJ1-1; unclear D gene. V lost 1 base and J 4 bases, leaving 13 bases between the germline ends. Per germline, CDR1 SEHNR and CDR2 FQNEAQ (reference sequence). This CDR3 is built from 15 residues. CDR3 in amino acids: CASSLELGLSTEAFF. The CDR3 DNA is TGTGCCAGCAGCTTAGAGTTAGGGTTAAGCACTGAAGCTTTCTTT. The complete variable domain, with remaining parts taken from reference TRBV7-9 and TRBJ1-1, reads DTGVSQNPRHKITKRGQNVTFRCDPISEHNRLYWYRQTLGQGPEFLTYFQNEAQLEKSRLLSDRFSAERPKGSFSTLEIQRTEQGDSAMYLCASSLELGLSTEAFFGQGTRLTVV.

The chain carries TRBV4-2 and TRBJ2-1; 8 bases map to TRBD2. The V segment lost 1 base and the J segment 5 bases; nucleotides outside the gene matches: 10. Germline V gene lookup returns CDR1 LGHNA and CDR2 YNFKEQ. The CDR3 contains 17 residues. The CDR3 nucleotides are TGTGCCAGCAGCCAAGTCTCGGGGCGGGGGGTCCACAATGAGCAGTTCTTC. Protein sequence: CASSQVSGRGVHNEQFF.

This clonotype has a count of ten or more. The genes are TRBV7-9 and TRBJ1-5, with unresolved D. Germline CDR1 is SEHNR and CDR2 is FQNEAQ (reference sequence). The CDR3 extends over 16 amino acids. Deletions cut 0 bases from V and 7 bases from J, with 16 bases between. CDR3 loop: CASSLATGGPEQPQHF. In nucleotides, the CDR3 is TGTGCCAGCAGCTTAGCGACGGGTGGGCCGGAGCAGCCCCAGCATTTT.

The J gene is TRBJ1-1, the V gene TRBV29-1; D is undetermined. CDR3 size: 13 residues. V shed 0 bases and J shed 2 bases, with 7 bases lying between them. The V gene's germline CDR1 is SQVTM and CDR2 ANQGSEA. The CDR3 here is CSVEEEVNTEAFF. As DNA, the CDR3 is TGCAGCGTTGAAGAGGAGGTCAACACTGAAGCTTTCTTT.

This clonotype came up many times. The chain employs TRBV12-3 or TRBV12-4 and TRBJ2-1, with D perhaps TRBD1 (5 bases). The length of the CDR3 is 15 residues. Trimming took off 0 bases at V and 3 bases at J, with 9 bases between the two ends. CDR3 amino acids: CASSLAGRVYNEQFF. CDR3 nucleotide sequence: TGTGCCAGCAGTTTAGCCGGCAGGGTCTACAATGAGCAGTTCTTC.

This clonotype was seen ten or more times. CDR3 in amino acids: CASSFWGDEKLFF. The CDR3 bases are TGTGCCAGCAGTTTTTGGGGAGATGAAAAACTGTTTTTT. V gene TRBV12-3 or TRBV12-4 combines with J gene TRBJ1-4; D call uncertain. The ends were cut back, 3 bases at V and 6 bases at J, with 8 bases in the middle. The CDR3 consists of 13 residues.